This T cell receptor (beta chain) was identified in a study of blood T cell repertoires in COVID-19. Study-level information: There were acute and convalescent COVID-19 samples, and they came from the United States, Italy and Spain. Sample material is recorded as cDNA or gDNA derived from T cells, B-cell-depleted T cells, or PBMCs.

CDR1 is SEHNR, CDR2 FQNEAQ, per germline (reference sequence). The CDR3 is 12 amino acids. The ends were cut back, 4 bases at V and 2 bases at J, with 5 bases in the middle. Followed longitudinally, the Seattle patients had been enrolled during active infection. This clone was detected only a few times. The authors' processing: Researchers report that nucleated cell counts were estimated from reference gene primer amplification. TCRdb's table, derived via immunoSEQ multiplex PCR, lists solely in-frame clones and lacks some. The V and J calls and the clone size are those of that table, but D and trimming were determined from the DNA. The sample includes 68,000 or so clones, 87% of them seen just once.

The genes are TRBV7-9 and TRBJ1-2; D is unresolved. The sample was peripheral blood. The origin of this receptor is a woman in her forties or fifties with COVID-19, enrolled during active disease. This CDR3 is CASSWENYGYTF. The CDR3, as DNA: TGTGCCAGCAGCTGGGAGAACTATGGCTACACCTTC.